These T cell receptor beta chains were read from a single sample in a study of blood T cell repertoires in COVID-19. Only in-frame clones appear in the TCRdb table, and some are missing; sequencing was by immunoSEQ multiplex PCR. In the table there are over 450,000 clones, about 88% of which are singletons. Sequencing used peripheral blood. These receptors were obtained from a man aged 18 to 29 with COVID-19, enrolled during active disease. The CDR3 runs from the conserved cysteine through the conserved F or W. The D gene is left open where the match is weak. Not all rows give a size; the values are once, few, many and, for expanded clones, a class.

abundance: .; v_gene: TRBV27; j_gene: TRBJ2-7; d_gene: TRBD2; CDR3aa: CASSSPGLEVEQYF; CDR3nt: TGTGCCAGCAGTTCCCCGGGACTAGAAGTCGAGCAGTACTTC
abundance: .; v_gene: TRBV7-8; j_gene: TRBJ2-7; d_gene: TRBD2; CDR3aa: CASSLVASGESYEQYF; CDR3nt: TGTGCCAGCAGCTTAGTCGCCAGCGGGGAGTCCTACGAGCAGTACTTC
abundance: .; v_gene: TRBV21-1; j_gene: TRBJ2-1; d_gene: .; CDR3aa: CASSKGRVWAPGTSGPSSYNEQFF; CDR3nt: .
abundance: .; v_gene: TRBV12-5; j_gene: TRBJ1-2; d_gene: .; CDR3aa: CASGLGLLGYTF; CDR3nt: TGTGCTAGTGGCCTTGGACTTTTGGGCTACACCTTC
abundance: .; v_gene: TRBV19; j_gene: TRBJ1-2; d_gene: .; CDR3aa: CASSSGGTRADGYTF; CDR3nt: TGTGCCAGTAGTTCCGGGGGGACACGGGCTGACGGCTACACCTTC
abundance: .; v_gene: TRBV28; j_gene: TRBJ2-1; d_gene: TRBD2; CDR3aa: CASTITGTSQGEQFF; CDR3nt: TGTGCCAGCACCATTACCGGGACTAGTCAAGGTGAGCAGTTCTTC
abundance: .; v_gene: TRBV6-5; j_gene: TRBJ2-7; d_gene: TRBD2; CDR3aa: CASTVIAGADEQYF; CDR3nt: TGTGCCAGCACGGTCATAGCGGGAGCGGACGAGCAGTACTTC
abundance: .; v_gene: TRBV5-1; j_gene: TRBJ2-2; d_gene: TRBD1; CDR3aa: CASSLATGVTGELFF; CDR3nt: TGCGCCAGCAGCTTGGCAACAGGGGTAACCGGGGAGCTGTTTTTT
abundance: .; v_gene: TRBV4-1; j_gene: TRBJ1-1; d_gene: .; CDR3aa: CASSHDQSTEAFF; CDR3nt: TGCGCCAGCAGCCACGATCAGTCTACTGAAGCTTTCTTT
abundance: .; v_gene: TRBV19; j_gene: TRBJ2-7; d_gene: .; CDR3aa: CASSIDRGRTYEQYF; CDR3nt: TGTGCCAGTAGTATAGACAGGGGTCGTACCTACGAGCAGTACTTC
abundance: .; v_gene: TRBV13; j_gene: TRBJ2-7; d_gene: .; CDR3aa: CASSLRQGFGEQYF; CDR3nt: TGTGCCAGCAGCTTACGTCAGGGGTTTGGGGAGCAGTACTTC
abundance: .; v_gene: TRBV11-3; j_gene: TRBJ2-5; d_gene: .; CDR3aa: CASSLKVGRETQYF; CDR3nt: TGTGCCAGCAGCTTAAAGGTGGGCCGAGAGACCCAGTACTTC
abundance: .; v_gene: TRBV6-5; j_gene: TRBJ2-4; d_gene: TRBD2; CDR3aa: CASSPGLAVGEYF; CDR3nt: TGTGCCAGCAGCCCGGGACTAGCGGTAGGGGAGTACTTC
abundance: .; v_gene: TRBV5-1; j_gene: TRBJ2-1; d_gene: TRBD2; CDR3aa: CASSLGASGDDEQFF; CDR3nt: TGCGCCAGCAGCTTGGGGGCTAGCGGGGATGATGAGCAGTTCTTC
abundance: .; v_gene: TRBV4-1; j_gene: TRBJ2-2; d_gene: .; CDR3aa: CASSGPGVNTGELFF; CDR3nt: TGCGCCAGCAGCGGACCAGGGGTGAACACCGGGGAGCTGTTTTTT
abundance: .; v_gene: TRBV18; j_gene: TRBJ2-7; d_gene: .; CDR3aa: CASSNGQSSYEQYF; CDR3nt: TGTGCCAGCTCAAATGGACAGAGCTCCTACGAGCAGTACTTC
abundance: .; v_gene: TRBV7-8; j_gene: TRBJ2-2; d_gene: TRBD2; CDR3aa: CASSLGGGAGTGELFF; CDR3nt: TGTGCCAGCAGCTTAGGCGGGGGGGCAGGTACCGGGGAGCTGTTTTTT
abundance: .; v_gene: TRBV7-7; j_gene: TRBJ2-2; d_gene: .; CDR3aa: CASSLATENTGELFF; CDR3nt: TGTGCCAGCAGCTTAGCGACAGAGAACACCGGGGAGCTGTTTTTT
abundance: .; v_gene: TRBV9; j_gene: TRBJ2-5; d_gene: .; CDR3aa: CASSPLWAQETQYF; CDR3nt: TGTGCCAGCAGCCCCCTATGGGCCCAAGAGACCCAGTACTTC
abundance: few; v_gene: TRBV5-4; j_gene: TRBJ2-5; d_gene: TRBD1; CDR3aa: CASSPTTGVGQETQYF; CDR3nt: TGTGCCAGCAGCCCTACGACAGGGGTCGGCCAAGAGACCCAGTACTTC
abundance: .; v_gene: TRBV19; j_gene: TRBJ2-1; d_gene: TRBD2; CDR3aa: CASSAAGFYNEQFF; CDR3nt: TGTGCCAGTAGTGCAGCGGGGTTTTACAATGAGCAGTTCTTC
abundance: .; v_gene: TRBV5-1; j_gene: TRBJ1-3; d_gene: .; CDR3aa: CASSLDYQGSTGNTIYF; CDR3nt: TGCGCCAGCAGCTTGGATTATCAGGGAAGTACTGGAAACACCATATATTTT
abundance: .; v_gene: TRBV29-1; j_gene: TRBJ2-1; d_gene: .; CDR3aa: CSVVWEVYNEQFF; CDR3nt: TGCAGCGTTGTGTGGGAGGTGTACAATGAGCAGTTCTTC
abundance: .; v_gene: TRBV30; j_gene: TRBJ2-7; d_gene: TRBD2; CDR3aa: CALTGTRASQYF; CDR3nt: TGTGCCTTGACCGGGACTAGGGCATCGCAGTACTTC
abundance: .; v_gene: TRBV18; j_gene: TRBJ2-4; d_gene: TRBD1; CDR3aa: CASSGQVAKNIQYF; CDR3nt: TGTGCCAGCTCGGGACAGGTAGCCAAAAACATTCAGTACTTC
abundance: once; v_gene: TRBV12-3/TRBV12-4; j_gene: TRBJ1-5; d_gene: .; CDR3aa: CASRVGGQPQHF; CDR3nt: TGTGCCAGCAGAGTAGGGGGTCAGCCCCAGCATTTT
abundance: .; v_gene: TRBV11-3; j_gene: TRBJ2-5; d_gene: .; CDR3aa: CASSLAGQQYF; CDR3nt: TGTGCCAGCAGCTTAGCTGGCCAGCAGTACTTC
abundance: .; v_gene: TRBV7-9; j_gene: TRBJ1-1; d_gene: .; CDR3aa: CASSLALGDTEAFF; CDR3nt: TGTGCCAGCAGCTTAGCCCTCGGGGACACTGAAGCTTTCTTT
abundance: .; v_gene: TRBV7-3; j_gene: TRBJ2-7; d_gene: .; CDR3aa: CASSLLVGIQGYEQYF; CDR3nt: TGTGCCAGCAGCCTATTGGTGGGCATCCAGGGCTACGAGCAGTACTTC
abundance: .; v_gene: TRBV5-8; j_gene: TRBJ1-2; d_gene: .; CDR3aa: CASSFVGATSVYGYTF; CDR3nt: TGTGCCAGCAGCTTCGTGGGGGCCACCTCTGTCTATGGCTACACCTTC
abundance: .; v_gene: TRBV5-6; j_gene: TRBJ2-6; d_gene: .; CDR3aa: CASSPYSGANVLTF; CDR3nt: TGTGCCAGCAGCCCGTACTCTGGGGCCAACGTCCTGACTTTC
abundance: .; v_gene: TRBV7-9; j_gene: TRBJ2-5; d_gene: .; CDR3aa: CASSLGGSAETQYF; CDR3nt: TGTGCCAGCAGCTTAGGTGGTAGCGCAGAGACCCAGTACTTC
abundance: .; v_gene: TRBV19; j_gene: TRBJ2-5; d_gene: .; CDR3aa: CASSTGVQETQYF; CDR3nt: TGTGCCAGTAGTACAGGGGTCCAAGAGACCCAGTACTTC
abundance: .; v_gene: TRBV2; j_gene: TRBJ1-2; d_gene: TRBD1; CDR3aa: CASSVGTGGNYGYTF; CDR3nt: TGTGCCAGCAGTGTAGGGACAGGGGGGAACTATGGCTACACCTTC
abundance: .; v_gene: TRBV7-7; j_gene: TRBJ2-1; d_gene: TRBD2; CDR3aa: CASSPKPGLAGGNEQFF; CDR3nt: TGTGCTAGCAGCCCTAAGCCTGGACTAGCGGGAGGCAATGAGCAGTTCTTC
abundance: .; v_gene: TRBV30; j_gene: TRBJ2-3; d_gene: TRBD1; CDR3aa: CAWKGGGRNTDTQYF; CDR3nt: TGTGCCTGGAAAGGGGGCGGCCGGAACACAGATACGCAGTATTTT
abundance: .; v_gene: TRBV2; j_gene: TRBJ1-3; d_gene: .; CDR3aa: CASRAGQISGNTIYF; CDR3nt: TGTGCCAGCAGGGCAGGACAAATCTCTGGAAACACCATATATTTT